These 8 T cell receptor beta chains came from one sample sequenced in a study of blood T cell repertoires in COVID-19. Assay: immunoSEQ multiplex PCR; the TCRdb copy retains only in-frame clones and omits some. Among hundreds of thousands of clones listed, 75% to 90% were seen once. Material: PBMCs or T cells enriched from blood (not recorded which). The receptor source for this set is a man aged 18 to 30 who had recovered from COVID-19.

The chain has TRBV18 and TRBJ2-7, with 8 bases aligning to TRBD2. CDR3 size: 15 residues. Germline V gene lookup returns CDR1 KGHSH and CDR2 LQKENI. Unmatched junction bases numbered 6, after V lost 0 bases and J lost 5 bases. CDR3 sequence reads: CASSPPDGGDHEQYF. The CDR3 DNA sequence: TGTGCCAGCTCACCACCTGACGGGGGGGACCACGAGCAGTACTTC.

The chain links TRBV7-3 to TRBJ2-1, with TRBD2 matching 7 bases. The CDR3 is 14 amino acids. Per the germline V gene, CDR1 is SGHTA and CDR2 is FQGTGA. V was pared by 2 bases and J by 16 bases, with 14 bases of the junction left unmatched. The CDR3 coding sequence is TGTGCCAGCAGCTTAGGAGGGAGCCAGCGGGATCTTTTCTTC. Its translation is CASSLGGSQRDLFF.

This rearrangement joins TRBV9 to TRBJ2-2; TRBD2 matches at 12 bases. V lost 0 bases and J lost 3; bases outside the gene matches: 6. This CDR3 has 18 residues. Germline values: CDR1 SGDLS, CDR2 YYNGEE. CDR3 nucleotides: TGTGCCAGCAGCGTAGGGGCTAGCGGGAGGGTTTACACCGGGGAGCTGTTTTTT. This encodes CASSVGASGRVYTGELFF.

V usage is TRBV11-2 and J usage is TRBJ1-1; no clear D. This CDR3 has 14 amino acids. The germline V gene has CDR1 SGHAT and CDR2 FQNNGV. V lost 2 bases and J lost 4, with 11 bases in between. The CDR3 DNA reads as TGTGCCAGCAGCTTAACCCGAGGAGTCACTGAAGCTTTCTTT. It codes for CASSLTRGVTEAFF.

This clone was seen a single time. The CDR3 sequence is CASQGQGTGELFF. The CDR3 region has the DNA TGTGCCAGCCAGGGTCAGGGCACCGGGGAGCTGTTTTTT. The genes are TRBV2 and TRBJ2-2, with D maybe TRBD1 (5 bases). The CDR3 is 13 residues long. V was cut by 8 bases and J by 4 bases, with 11 bases left in between. Germline lookup yields CDR1 SNHLY and CDR2 FYNNEI.

This rearrangement joins TRBV27 to TRBJ1-6; no definite D call. The CDR3 runs to 15 residues. Germline CDR1 and CDR2: MNHEY and SMNVEV (reference sequence). Between the trimmed V and J ends, which lost 0 bases and 6 bases, there was a span of 9 bases. As DNA, the CDR3 is TGTGCCAGCAGTTTATCTGGGAGTCTTAATTCACCCCTCCACTTT. Amino acid sequence: CASSLSGSLNSPLHF.

This chain links TRBV5-8 with TRBJ2-3, with D maybe TRBD2 (6 bases). Looked up from germline, CDR1 is SGHTS and CDR2 is YDEGEE. V lost 8 bases, J lost 5 bases, and 18 bases lay in between. CDR3 length: 14 amino acids. The CDR3 here is CASRDRRGGDTQYF. The DNA of the CDR3 is TGTGCCAGTAGAGATAGGCGGGGAGGAGATACGCAGTATTTT.

This chain links TRBV10-1 with TRBJ1-1; D not certain. Trimming removed 3 bases at V and 2 bases at J, with 7 bases between. This CDR3 region has 13 residues. The germline gives CDR1 WNHNN, CDR2 SYGVQD (reference sequence). This CDR3 reads CASSEQSNTEAFF. The CDR3 bases are TGCGCCAGCAGTGAACAGTCTAACACTGAAGCTTTCTTT.